These 22 T cell receptor beta chains were all obtained from the same sample, sequenced in a study of OX40 agonist ivuxolimab in advanced cancers. The method was the immunoSEQ multiplex PCR assay. What TCRdb holds here is the immuneACCESS table cut down to in-frame rearrangements. Part of the clones is not present; checked against another copy, under half of the missing clones reflect an unresolved V gene, and the others are unexplained. Across this sample there are roughly 90,000 clones, with roughly 85% seen only once. The ten largest clones take up approximately 0.22% of the sample. Sequenced material: CD4+ or CD8+ T cells sorted from blood, taken in a trial of the OX40 agonist ivuxolimab. Source of these receptors: an adult with an advanced solid tumor such as melanoma, head and neck, liver or kidney cancer.

This clone was found a few times. This chain uses TRBV25-1 with TRBJ2-5, with D possibly called TRBD1 or TRBD2 (5 bases each). Trimming pared 3 bases from V and 5 bases from J, leaving 10 bases between. Germline assignment: CDR1 MGHDK and CDR2 SYGVNS. The CDR3 has 13 residues. CDR3 sequence reads: CASSEGDRETQYF. CDR3 DNA sequence: TGTGCCAGCAGTGAGGGGGACCGGGAGACCCAGTACTTC.

The V and J genes are TRBV18 and TRBJ2-7, with a weak D call TRBD2 (7 bases). The CDR3 runs to 14 residues. V lost 4 bases and J lost 3, with 13 bases in between. Looked up from germline, CDR1 is KGHSH and CDR2 is LQKENI. Written as DNA, the CDR3 is TGTGCCAGCTCACTCGGGGAGGGGGGCTACGAGCAGTACTTC. Translated, it gives CASSLGEGGYEQYF.

The V gene is TRBV4-1, the J gene TRBJ1-5; possibly TRBD1 for D (5 bases). Trimming shortened V by 1 base and J by 4 bases, and 11 bases separated the two germline ends. CDR1 is MGHRA and CDR2 is YSYEKL in the germline V gene. This CDR3 is 15 amino acids long. The CDR3 loop is CASSQVKGPNQPQHF. The CDR3 DNA reads as TGCGCCAGCAGCCAAGTTAAGGGGCCAAATCAGCCCCAGCATTTT.

This chain connects TRBV19 to TRBJ2-6; perhaps TRBD2 as D (5 bases). Germline CDR1 reads LNHDA; CDR2 reads SQIVND (reference sequence). This CDR3 region has 14 residues. Trimming left V 6 bases short and J 0 bases short, with 6 bases between. The CDR3 region has the DNA TGTGCCAGTAGGGACTTCTCTGGGGCCAACGTCCTGACTTTC. Protein: CASRDFSGANVLTF.

The table lists this clone with a count of one. The chain recombines TRBV27 with TRBJ2-5, with TRBD1 matching 9 bases. V dropped 5 bases and J dropped 1; count of bases not matched to a gene: 11. The CDR3 loop spans 17 amino acids. The germline CDR1 and CDR2 sequences are MNHEY and SMNVEV (reference sequence). The CDR3 is CASSPGWTGDFQETQYF. The CDR3 DNA is TGTGCCAGCAGTCCCGGCTGGACAGGGGACTTCCAAGAGACCCAGTACTTC.

There are a few counts of this clone. One junction end does not reproduce the germline sequence, and a read error may be involved. V gene TRBV28 combines with J gene TRBJ2-5; D is perhaps TRBD1 or TRBD2 (5 bases each). The CDR3 is 11 amino acids. CDR1 is MDHEN, CDR2 SYDVKM, per germline. The CDR3 DNA is TGTGCCAGCAGTAGGTCGGGGACGGCCAACTTC. Protein product: CASSRSGTANF.

This chain uses TRBV5-6 with TRBJ2-7, with 7 bases lining up with TRBD2. The CDR3 length is 16 residues. V was clipped by 4 bases and J by 0 bases; unmatched bases: 10. In germline, CDR1 is SGHDT, CDR2 YYEEEE. The CDR3 spells CASSPNGGRSSYEQYV. CDR3 coding DNA: TGTGCCAGCAGCCCGAACGGGGGGAGGAGCTCCTACGAGCAGTACGTC.

This rearrangement joins TRBV28 to TRBJ2-5, with 9 positions matching TRBD1. The DNA end is a closer match to TRBJ2-7, so the J assignment may be wrong. CDR1 MDHEN and CDR2 SYDVKM come from the germline V gene. CDR3 length equals 14 residues. Here the CDR3 reads CASRGQGRSYEQYF. The CDR3 DNA reads TGTGCCAGCAGGGGACAGGGCCGATCCTACGAGCAGTACTTC.

The chain uses TRBV9 and TRBJ2-3; 7 positions match TRBD2. V lost 0 bases to trimming and J lost 5 bases; unmatched junction nucleotides: 6. Germline V gene sequence: CDR1 SGDLS, CDR2 YYNGEE. The CDR3 is made up of 15 amino acids. CDR3 in amino acids: CASSVGGGTGDTQYF. DNA of the CDR3: TGTGCCAGCAGCGTAGGCGGGGGAACAGGAGATACGCAGTATTTT.

V usage is TRBV30 and J usage is TRBJ1-1; no definite D call. Germline V lookup: CDR1 GTSNPN, CDR2 SVGIG (reference sequence). There are 11 residues in the CDR3. Trimming cost V 5 bases and J 0 bases, with 4 bases left between them. CDR3 in amino acids: CAWLMNTEAFF. CDR3 nucleotides: TGTGCCTGGTTGATGAACACTGAAGCTTTCTTT.

The rearrangement links TRBV11-3 to TRBJ1-1; D gene uncertain. The germline CDR1 and CDR2 sequences are SGHNT and YENEEA. The CDR3 loop spans 14 amino acids. V lost 0 bases to trimming and J lost 4 bases, with 9 bases between them. CDR3 amino acids: CASSLDGIGTEAFF. The CDR3 DNA is TGTGCCAGCAGCTTAGATGGAATAGGCACTGAAGCTTTCTTT.

CDR3 bases: TGTGCCAGCGCTCGGGGACCCTCCACTGAAGCTTTCTTT. Encoded protein: CASARGPSTEAFF. V is TRBV6-5 and J is TRBJ1-1; D possibly corresponds to TRBD1 (5 bases). The CDR3 has 13 amino acids. The germline V and J ends were trimmed by 8 bases and 4 bases, with 14 bases remaining between them. Germline loops: CDR1 MNHEY, CDR2 SVGAGI.

V and J are TRBV6-5 and TRBJ1-2; 10 nucleotides align to TRBD1. Per the germline V gene, CDR1 is MNHEY and CDR2 is SVGAGI. The CDR3 covers 13 residues. The V and J ends lost 6 bases and 8 bases, in that order; junction bases with no gene match: 6. The CDR3 reads CASRDGTGEGYTF. CDR3 DNA sequence: TGTGCCAGCAGGGACGGGACAGGGGAGGGCTACACCTTC.

This clone was picked up a small number of times. This chain joins TRBV10-3 and TRBJ1-2; D remains unclear. The V end lost 0 bases, the J end lost 3 bases, and 8 bases lay between the germline ends. The CDR3 spans 14 residues. Germline CDR1 is ENHRY and CDR2 is SYGVKD. CDR3 in DNA: TGTGCCATCAGTGAGTCGATTGCGGACTATGGCTACACCTTC. Its protein is CAISESIADYGYTF.

This clone was found a few times. J is TRBJ1-1 and V is TRBV18, with D possibly TRBD1 on 5 matching bases. Germline CDR1 and CDR2: KGHSH and LQKENI. The CDR3 totals 14 residues. Trimming took 3 bases from V and 4 from J, leaving 12 bases between them. CDR3 nucleotides: TGTGCCAGCTCACCCGGGGCGGGTGGCACTGAAGCTTTCTTT. As protein: CASSPGAGGTEAFF.

The chain couples TRBV7-9 to TRBJ1-5; D remains ambiguous. Germline V gene lookup returns CDR1 SEHNR and CDR2 FQNEAQ (reference sequence). Deletions cut 3 bases from V and 2 bases from J, with 11 bases between. The CDR3 is 15 amino acids. CDR3 in amino acids: CASSLTVGGNQPQHF. The CDR3 DNA sequence: TGTGCCAGCAGCTTGACGGTCGGCGGCAATCAGCCCCAGCATTTT.

The chain couples TRBV5-1 to TRBJ2-3, with a weak D call TRBD1 (5 bases). Trimming left V 1 base short and J 4 bases short, with 7 bases between. The CDR3 extends over 13 amino acids. Per germline, CDR1 SGHRS and CDR2 YFSETQ. The CDR3 nucleotides are TGCGCCAGCAGCTTGCAGGGCCCAGATACGCAGTATTTT. Protein: CASSLQGPDTQYF.

The genes are TRBV19 and TRBJ1-3; no definite D call. Germline-derived CDR1 and CDR2 are LNHDA and SQIVND (reference sequence). CDR3 size: 15 residues. Trimming removed 6 bases at V and 1 base at J, with 13 bases between. The CDR3: CASSPPGPSGNTIYF. The CDR3 DNA reads TGTGCCAGTAGCCCGCCGGGCCCGTCTGGAAACACCATATATTTT.

This chain uses TRBV19 with TRBJ2-5; 7 nucleotides match TRBD1. The CDR3 loop spans 15 amino acids. The germline V gene has CDR1 LNHDA and CDR2 SQIVND (reference sequence). V lost 4 bases, J lost 1 base, and 6 bases stayed unmatched. The CDR3, as DNA: TGTGCCAGTAGTACCCCCGGGACAGCCCAAGAGACCCAGTACTTC. It encodes CASSTPGTAQETQYF. Based on the CDR3 plus reference TRBV19 and TRBJ2-5, the full variable domain is DGGITQSPKYLFRKEGQNVTLSCEQNLNHDAMYWYRQDPGQGLRLIYYSQIVNDFQKGDIAEGYSVSREKKESFPLTVTSAQKNPTAFYLCASSTPGTAQETQYFGPGTRLLVL.

The chain employs TRBV30 and TRBJ2-7; D is possibly TRBD1 (5 bases). The CDR3 contains 13 residues. V shed 1 base and J shed 3 bases, with 10 bases lying between them. Germline lookup yields CDR1 GTSNPN and CDR2 SVGIG (reference sequence). The chain's CDR3 is CAWSGQGSYEQYF. CDR3 in DNA: TGTGCCTGGAGTGGTCAGGGAAGCTACGAGCAGTACTTC.

The J gene is TRBJ1-2, the V gene TRBV27; D not resolved. Germline CDR1 is MNHEY and CDR2 is SMNVEV (reference sequence). The V end lost 3 bases, the J end lost 10 bases, and 9 bases lay between the germline ends. The CDR3 contains 11 residues. CDR3 in DNA: TGTGCCAGCAGTTTTGGAGGGCACTACACCTTC. It translates to CASSFGGHYTF.

This clone occurred a few times. The CDR3 DNA is TGTGCCAGCAGCTCCTCACCTGGAAACACCATATATTTT. Encoded protein: CASSSSPGNTIYF. The J gene is TRBJ1-3, the V gene TRBV5-4, with D unresolved. V lost 3 bases, J lost 2 bases, and 6 bases lay in between. The CDR3 runs to 13 residues. Germline V gives CDR1 SGHNT, CDR2 YYREEE (reference sequence).